This entry lists 14 T cell receptor beta chains sequenced from one sample in a study of control samples from healthy donors and cancer patients. Here immunoSEQ multiplex PCR was the method, and the copy in TCRdb shows in-frame clones only, minus some. This table holds around 100,000 clones, 70% to 90% found once. The sequencing sample was made of blood. The receptors stem from a young man in good health.

The chain uses TRBV5-1 and TRBJ2-2; the match to TRBD1 covers 8 bases. Germline loops: CDR1 SGHRS, CDR2 YFSETQ. The CDR3 totals 16 residues. The ends lost 1 base at V and 1 base at J; junction bases unmatched: 3. CDR3 loop: CASSLWTGKNTGELFF. DNA of the CDR3: TGCGCCAGCAGCTTGTGGACAGGGAAGAACACCGGGGAGCTGTTTTTT.

The V and J genes are TRBV14 and TRBJ2-4; TRBD1 agrees at 8 bases. This CDR3 has 14 residues. CDR1 SGHDN and CDR2 FVKESK come from the germline V gene. V lost 4 bases, J lost 6 bases, and 5 bases stayed unmatched. CDR3 in DNA: TGTGCCAGCAGCCGAGTTGGACAGGGAAACATTCAGTACTTC. Its protein product is CASSRVGQGNIQYF. The full variable domain, with the rest looked up from reference TRBV14 and TRBJ2-4, is EAGVTQFPSHSVIEKGQTVTLRCDPISGHDNLYWYRRVMGKEIKFLLHFVKESKQDESGMPNNRFLAERTGGTYSTLKVQPAELEDSGVYFCASSRVGQGNIQYFGAGTRLSVL.

This clone has a handful of counts. V usage is TRBV24-1 and J usage is TRBJ1-5; D is ambiguous. This CDR3 is 13 amino acids long. Between the trimmed V and J ends, which lost 3 bases and 4 bases, there was a span of 6 bases. Germline loops: CDR1 KGHDR, CDR2 SFDVKD. The CDR3 nucleotides read TGTGCCACCAGTGATGGGAAAAATCAGCCCCAGCATTTT. Its protein is CATSDGKNQPQHF.

The J gene is TRBJ1-1, the V gene TRBV7-6; 9 bases agree with TRBD1. V trimming: 5 bases; J trimming: 0 bases; junction bases outside the gene matches: 10. CDR3 length: 17 residues. Germline V lookup: CDR1 SGHVS, CDR2 FNYEAQ. DNA of the CDR3: TGTGCCAGCAGCCCCGGGACAGGGCGTCTCGTGAACACTGAAGCTTTCTTT. This translates into CASSPGTGRLVNTEAFF. The full variable domain, in which reference TRBV7-6 and TRBJ1-1 provide the parts outside the CDR3, is GAGVSQSPRYKVTKRGQDVALRCDPISGHVSLYWYRQALGQGPEFLTYFNYEAQQDKSGLPNDRFSAERPEGSISTLTIQRTEQRDSAMYRCASSPGTGRLVNTEAFFGQGTRLTVV.

V is TRBV7-2 and J is TRBJ2-7; 9 bases are shared with TRBD2. J was trimmed by 3 bases and V by 2 bases; bases with no gene match: 2. The CDR3 has 14 residues. Germline-derived CDR1 and CDR2 are SGHTA and FQGNSA. CDR3 nucleotides: TGTGCCAGCAGCTTACCAGCGGGAGGCTACGAGCAGTACTTC. Amino acids: CASSLPAGGYEQYF.

The J gene is TRBJ1-2, the V gene TRBV10-3; D remains ambiguous. The germline V gene encodes CDR1 ENHRY and CDR2 SYGVKD. The CDR3 has 13 residues. The ends were cut back, 6 bases at V and 0 bases at J, with 8 bases in the middle. CDR3 bases: TGTGCCATCAGCCCGGGAGCTAACTATGGCTACACCTTC. Its protein is CAISPGANYGYTF.

V is TRBV28 and J is TRBJ1-1, with 7 bases identical to TRBD1. Germline V gene lookup returns CDR1 MDHEN and CDR2 SYDVKM. The CDR3 spans 15 residues. J was trimmed by 1 base and V by 6 bases; bases with no gene match: 8. CDR3 loop: CASSLRGTANTEAFF. The CDR3 nucleotides are TGTGCCAGCAGCCTCAGAGGGACAGCGAACACTGAAGCTTTCTTT.

This chain uses TRBV5-1 with TRBJ2-1, with TRBD2 matching 7 bases. Germline CDR1 and CDR2: SGHRS and YFSETQ. This CDR3 is 16 amino acids long. V gave up 4 bases and J gave up 9 bases; unmatched junction bases: 16. Written as DNA, the CDR3 is TGCGCCAGCAGCGAGGATACAGCGGGGAGAGGTAGTGAGCAGTTCTTC. Protein product: CASSEDTAGRGSEQFF. Full variable domain (missing parts from reference TRBV5-1 and TRBJ2-1): KAGVTQTPRYLIKTRGQQVTLSCSPISGHRSVSWYQQTPGQGLQFLFEYFSETQRNKGNFPGRFSGRQFSNSRSEMNVSTLELGDSALYLCASSEDTAGRGSEQFFGPGTRLTVL.

V is TRBV27 and J is TRBJ2-7, with 8 bases identical to TRBD2. The germline gives CDR1 MNHEY, CDR2 SMNVEV (reference sequence). The CDR3 has 15 amino acids. The trim removed 6 bases at V and 0 bases at J, leaving 7 bases unmatched. CDR3 DNA: TGTGCCAGCAGCCCTACTAGCGGAAGCTCCTACGAGCAGTACTTC. Translated, it gives CASSPTSGSSYEQYF.

The V call is TRBV7-2, the J call TRBJ2-3; 8 bases agree with TRBD1. The CDR3 contains 15 residues. Germline CDR1 SGHTA, CDR2 FQGNSA. The junction had 4 bases not matched to a gene; V was cut back by 4 bases and J by 1 base. The chain's CDR3 is CASSSWTGRTDTQYF. The CDR3 DNA reads TGTGCCAGCAGCTCCTGGACAGGGCGCACAGATACGCAGTATTTT.

The chain joins TRBV28 to TRBJ1-6; no reliable D call. The ends were cut back, 7 bases at V and 0 bases at J, with 22 bases in the middle. The CDR3 covers 19 residues. Germline loops: CDR1 MDHEN, CDR2 SYDVKM. The CDR3 DNA reads as TGTGCCAGCATTCCGACCGCCGGCCACCCGAGCTCCTATAATTCACCCCTCCACTTT. It yields the protein CASIPTAGHPSSYNSPLHF. The whole variable domain, filled in from reference TRBV28 and TRBJ1-6, reads DVKVTQSSRYLVKRTGEKVFLECVQDMDHENMFWYRQDPGLGLRLIYFSYDVKMKEKGDIPEGYSVSREKKERFSLILESASTNQTSMYLCASIPTAGHPSSYNSPLHFGNGTRLTVT.

The chain employs TRBV27 and TRBJ2-7, with a weak D call TRBD1 (6 bases). The V end lost 6 bases, the J end lost 2 bases, and 14 bases lay between the germline ends. The CDR3 length is 14 residues. Germline-derived CDR1 and CDR2 are MNHEY and SMNVEV (reference sequence). This CDR3 reads CASSSDRTAYEQYF. In nucleotides, the CDR3 is TGTGCCAGCAGCAGCGACAGGACCGCCTACGAGCAGTACTTC.

With respect to this clone: Within the sample, other DNA sequences also encode this same CDR3. The V gene is TRBV6-5, the J gene TRBJ1-3; D is possibly TRBD1 (6 bases). Between the trimmed V and J ends, which lost 0 bases and 4 bases, there was a span of 10 bases. Germline-derived CDR1 and CDR2 are MNHEY and SVGAGI. The CDR3 length is 15 residues. CDR3 loop: CASSYSYREGNTIYF. CDR3 bases: TGTGCCAGCAGTTACTCATACAGGGAGGGAAACACCATATATTTT.

The chain combines TRBV2 with TRBJ2-3; perhaps TRBD1 as D (6 bases). Germline V gene sequence: CDR1 SNHLY, CDR2 FYNNEI. CDR3 length equals 14 residues. Trimming removed 6 bases from V and 2 bases from J, with 12 bases in between. The CDR3 protein is CASSQGFSTDTQYF. CDR3 sequence (DNA): TGTGCCAGCAGCCAGGGGTTTTCCACAGATACGCAGTATTTT. Drawing the rest from reference TRBV2 and TRBJ2-3, the complete variable domain is EPEVTQTPSHQVTQMGQEVILRCVPISNHLYFYWYRQILGQKVEFLVSFYNNEISEKSEIFDDQFSVERPDGSNFTLKIRSTKLEDSAMYFCASSQGFSTDTQYFGPGTRLTVL.